These T cell receptor beta chains were read from a single sample in a study of CD8 T cells in ankylosing spondylitis. Each CDR3 protein gets one entry after TCRdb re-called the 5' RACE reads with MiXCR. The sample has 700,000 to 1,000,000 distinct CDR3 sequences, 10% to 15% seen once. Sequencing was carried out using blood, either unsorted or a sorted T cell fraction (not recorded which). The origin of the receptors is a male donor with ankylosing spondylitis. Both conserved end residues are part of each CDR3. A D gene is named only where the DNA matches it firmly.

>NA|TRBJ2-2|TRBV19
CASSMVRNTGELFF
>TRBD2|TRBJ2-3|TRBV14
CASSPPGLSQYF
>TRBD1|TRBJ2-5|TRBV7-2
CASSFRQGQETQYF
>NA|TRBJ1-1|TRBV7-8
CASSPRDPGQVTEAFF
>TRBD1|TRBJ2-3|TRBV7-2
CASSPWTGSSTDTQYF
>TRBD1|TRBJ2-7|TRBV28
CATKGALPTYEQYF
>NA|TRBJ2-7|TRBV5-1
CASSLRLSGYEQYF
>NA|TRBJ2-5|TRBV24-1
CATSRESQETQYF
>TRBD2|TRBJ2-1|TRBV28
CASRKTSGTDNEQFF
>NA|TRBJ2-5|TRBV4-2
CASSPRGGPREETQYF
>NA|TRBJ1-1|TRBV7-2
CASSLGGTIGEAFF
>NA|TRBJ1-1|TRBV20-1
CSALEGWGLTEAFF
>NA|TRBJ1-1|TRBV20-1
CSARADSPNTEAFF
>NA|TRBJ1-2|TRBV12-3/TRBV12-4
CASSLEGLGYTF
>NA|TRBJ2-3|TRBV10-3
CAISERTDTQYF
>TRBD1|TRBJ2-2|TRBV5-1
CASRDRDNGELFF
>NA|TRBJ2-2|TRBV5-1
CASTPDRLHPGELFF
>NA|TRBJ1-1|TRBV29-1
CSVEDQQGTEAFF
>TRBD2|TRBJ2-3|TRBV20-1
CSDRGGRASTDTQYF
>TRBD1|TRBJ1-5|TRBV20-1
CSATGTGVYNQPQHF
>NA|TRBJ1-5|TRBV10-1
CASSDGYQPQHF
>NA|TRBJ1-2|TRBV28
CASSLVREGYTF
>NA|TRBJ1-2|TRBV5-6
CASSPYSAGYTF
>NA|TRBJ1-2|TRBV29-1
CSVEKGQNYGYTF
>TRBD1|TRBJ1-1|TRBV10-3
CAISTTGGEGEAFF
>NA|TRBJ1-3|TRBV20-1
CSARDRSGATGNTIYF
>NA|TRBJ2-5|TRBV5-1
CASSLTGLQETQYF
>NA|TRBJ2-3|TRBV20-1
CSARLAEYTDTQYF
>TRBD1|TRBJ1-2|TRBV10-3
CAINGQGRNYGYTF
>TRBD1|TRBJ2-5|TRBV5-1
CASSLTYRTGQETQYF
>NA|TRBJ2-4|TRBV6-1
CASSLRDPQNIQYF
>TRBD1|TRBJ2-7|TRBV4-1
CASSRGTGAAYEQYF
>TRBD2|TRBJ2-1|TRBV20-1
CSAPGLAGALANEQFF
>NA|TRBJ2-7|TRBV6-2/TRBV6-3
CASSWDGLSYEQYF
>NA|TRBJ1-1|TRBV20-1
CSARWQGRTEAFF
>NA|TRBJ2-2|TRBV7-2
CASNNPSTGELFF
>NA|TRBJ2-7|TRBV20-1
CSATNPRTYEQYF
>NA|TRBJ2-7|TRBV28
CASSYRSNEQYF
>NA|TRBJ2-5|TRBV6-2/TRBV6-3
CASSPHPQGLGGRKTQYF
>NA|TRBJ1-1|TRBV20-1
CSAPKRTQTEAFF
>TRBD1|TRBJ1-5|TRBV6-2/TRBV6-3
CASSYSFGTGGSQPQHF
>NA|TRBJ1-3|TRBV29-1
CSVATGSSGNTIYF
>NA|TRBJ2-3|TRBV20-1
CSARDGRTLNTDTQYF
>TRBD2|TRBJ2-6|TRBV5-1
CASSSKRGATLPGANVLTF
>TRBD1|TRBJ1-5|TRBV7-2
CASSVYRGVQPQHF
>NA|TRBJ1-1|TRBV2
CASSAQFNTEAFF
>TRBD2|TRBJ2-3|TRBV6-1
CASKPLAGGADTQYF
>TRBD1|TRBJ1-5|TRBV20-1
CSARRQGQPQHF
>NA|TRBJ2-5|TRBV18
CASSQAGPQETQYF
>TRBD1|TRBJ1-5|TRBV20-1
CSANTGGYQPQHF
>NA|TRBJ1-1|TRBV18
CASSRRQQSMNTEAFF
>TRBD1|TRBJ1-2|TRBV20-1
CSVPPGQGIDGYTF
>NA|TRBJ2-3|TRBV20-1
CSASQGAITDTQYF
>TRBD1|TRBJ1-2|TRBV6-1
CASRRGQGNYGYTF
>NA|TRBJ1-1|TRBV29-1
CSVVARLNTEAFF
>NA|TRBJ1-5|TRBV20-1
CSAGFGNQPQHF
>NA|TRBJ1-5|TRBV2
CASRRGARQPQHF
>TRBD1|TRBJ1-1|TRBV7-2
CASSPSREWTGEAFF
>NA|TRBJ2-3|TRBV6-1
CASSPGQWAFYTDTQYF